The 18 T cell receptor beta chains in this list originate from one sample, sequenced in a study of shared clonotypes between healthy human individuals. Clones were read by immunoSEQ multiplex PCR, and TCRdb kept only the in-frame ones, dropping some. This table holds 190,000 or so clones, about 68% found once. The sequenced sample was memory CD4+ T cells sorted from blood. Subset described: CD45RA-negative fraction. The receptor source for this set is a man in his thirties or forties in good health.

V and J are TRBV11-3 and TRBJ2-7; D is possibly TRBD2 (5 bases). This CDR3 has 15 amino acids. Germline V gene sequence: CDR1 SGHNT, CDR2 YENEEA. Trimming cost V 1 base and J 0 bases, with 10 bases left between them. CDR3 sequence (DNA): TGTGCCAGCAGCTTAGGAGAGGGAGCCTCCTACGAGCAGTACTTC. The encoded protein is CASSLGEGASYEQYF.

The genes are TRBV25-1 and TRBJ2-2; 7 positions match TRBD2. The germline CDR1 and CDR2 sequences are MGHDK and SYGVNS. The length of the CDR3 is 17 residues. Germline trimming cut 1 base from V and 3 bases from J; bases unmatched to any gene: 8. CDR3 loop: CASSESGASGHTGELFF. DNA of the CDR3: TGTGCCAGCAGTGAATCGGGAGCTAGCGGACACACCGGGGAGCTGTTTTTT.

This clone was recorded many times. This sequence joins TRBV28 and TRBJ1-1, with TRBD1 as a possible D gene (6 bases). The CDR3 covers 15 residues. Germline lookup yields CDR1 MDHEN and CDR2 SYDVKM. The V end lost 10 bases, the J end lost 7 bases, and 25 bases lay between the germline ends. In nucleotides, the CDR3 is TGTGCCACCTGTGATTACAGGGACCAAAAACGTGAAGCTTTCTTT. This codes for CATCDYRDQKREAFF.

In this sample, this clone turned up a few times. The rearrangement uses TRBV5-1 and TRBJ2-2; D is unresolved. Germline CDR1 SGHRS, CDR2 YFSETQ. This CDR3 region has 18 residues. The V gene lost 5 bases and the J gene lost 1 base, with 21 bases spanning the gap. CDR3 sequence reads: CASRSHSVVILNTGELFF. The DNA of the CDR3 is TGCGCCAGCAGGTCTCATTCGGTTGTCATCCTGAACACCGGGGAGCTGTTTTTT.

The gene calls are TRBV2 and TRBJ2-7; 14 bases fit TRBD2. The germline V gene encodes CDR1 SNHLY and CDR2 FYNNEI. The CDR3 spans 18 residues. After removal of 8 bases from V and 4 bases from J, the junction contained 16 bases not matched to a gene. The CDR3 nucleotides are TGTGCCAGCGCTATTACAGGGACTAGCGGGAGTAGGACTTACGAGCAGTACTTC. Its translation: CASAITGTSGSRTYEQYF.

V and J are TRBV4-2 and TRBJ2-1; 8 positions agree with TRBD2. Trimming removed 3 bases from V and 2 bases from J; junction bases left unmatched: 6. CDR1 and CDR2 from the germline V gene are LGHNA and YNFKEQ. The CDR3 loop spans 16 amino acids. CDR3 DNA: TGTGCCAGCAGCCATTGGGGCGGGAGGACCTACAATGAGCAGTTCTTC. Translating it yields CASSHWGGRTYNEQFF.

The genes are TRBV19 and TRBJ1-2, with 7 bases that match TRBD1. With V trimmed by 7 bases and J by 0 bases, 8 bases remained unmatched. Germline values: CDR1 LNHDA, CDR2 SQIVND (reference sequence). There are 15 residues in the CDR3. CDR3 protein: CASNPTGNSNYGYTF. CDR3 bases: TGTGCCAGTAACCCGACAGGGAACTCTAACTATGGCTACACCTTC.

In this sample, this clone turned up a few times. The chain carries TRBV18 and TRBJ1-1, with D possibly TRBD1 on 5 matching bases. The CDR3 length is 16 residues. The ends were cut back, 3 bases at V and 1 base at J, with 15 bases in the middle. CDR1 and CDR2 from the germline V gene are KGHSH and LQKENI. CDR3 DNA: TGTGCCAGCTCACCCTTGGGGGTAGGGGAGAACACTGAAGCTTTCTTT. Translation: CASSPLGVGENTEAFF.

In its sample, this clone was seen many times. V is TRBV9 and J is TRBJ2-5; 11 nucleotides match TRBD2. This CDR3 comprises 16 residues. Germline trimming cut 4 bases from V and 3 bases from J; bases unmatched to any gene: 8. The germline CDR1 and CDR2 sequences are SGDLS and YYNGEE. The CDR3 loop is CASSMFMGLAEETQYF. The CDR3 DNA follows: TGTGCCAGCAGCATGTTCATGGGACTAGCGGAAGAGACCCAGTACTTC.

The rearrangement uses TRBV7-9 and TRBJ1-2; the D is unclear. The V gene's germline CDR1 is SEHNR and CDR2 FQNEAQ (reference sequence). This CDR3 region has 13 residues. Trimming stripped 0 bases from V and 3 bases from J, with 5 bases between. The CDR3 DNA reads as TGTGCCAGCAGCTTAGCGAGGCACTATGGCTACACCTTC. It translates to CASSLARHYGYTF.

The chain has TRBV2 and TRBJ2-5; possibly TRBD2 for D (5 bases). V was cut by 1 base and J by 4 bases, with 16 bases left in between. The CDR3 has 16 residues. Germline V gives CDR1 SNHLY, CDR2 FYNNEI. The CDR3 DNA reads TGTGCCAGCAGTGAAGACCTTAGCGCTGGGCTAGAGACCCAGTACTTC. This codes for CASSEDLSAGLETQYF.

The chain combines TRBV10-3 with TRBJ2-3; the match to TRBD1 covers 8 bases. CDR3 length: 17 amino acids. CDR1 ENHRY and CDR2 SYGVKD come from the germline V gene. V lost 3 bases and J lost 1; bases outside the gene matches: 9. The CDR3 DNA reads TGTGCCATCAGTGATAGGCGGCAGGGGGCGCGCACAGATACGCAGTATTTT. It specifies CAISDRRQGARTDTQYF.

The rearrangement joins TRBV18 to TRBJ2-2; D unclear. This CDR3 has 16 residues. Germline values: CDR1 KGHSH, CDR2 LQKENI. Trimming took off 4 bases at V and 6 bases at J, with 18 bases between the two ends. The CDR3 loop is CASSQAVNKRSGELFF. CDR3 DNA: TGTGCCAGCTCACAAGCCGTAAATAAGCGCTCCGGGGAGCTGTTTTTT.

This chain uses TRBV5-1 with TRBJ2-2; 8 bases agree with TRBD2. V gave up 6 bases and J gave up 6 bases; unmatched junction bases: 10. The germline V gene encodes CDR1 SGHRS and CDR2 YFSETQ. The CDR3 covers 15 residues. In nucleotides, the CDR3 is TGCGCCAGCAACAACATAACTAGCGGCCCCGGGGAGCTGTTTTTT. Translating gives CASNNITSGPGELFF.

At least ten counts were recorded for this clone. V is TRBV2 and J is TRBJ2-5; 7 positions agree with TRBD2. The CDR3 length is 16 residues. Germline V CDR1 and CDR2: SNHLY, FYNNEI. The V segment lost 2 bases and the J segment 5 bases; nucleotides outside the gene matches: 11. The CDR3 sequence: CASSEQGLSGWETQYF. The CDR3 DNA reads TGTGCCAGCAGTGAACAAGGTCTTAGCGGGTGGGAGACCCAGTACTTC.

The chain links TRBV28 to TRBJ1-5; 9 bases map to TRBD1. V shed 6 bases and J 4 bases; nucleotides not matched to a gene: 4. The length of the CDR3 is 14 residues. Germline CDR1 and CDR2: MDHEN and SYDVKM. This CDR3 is CASSRDRVNQPQHF. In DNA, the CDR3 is TGTGCCAGCAGCCGGGACAGGGTAAATCAGCCCCAGCATTTT.

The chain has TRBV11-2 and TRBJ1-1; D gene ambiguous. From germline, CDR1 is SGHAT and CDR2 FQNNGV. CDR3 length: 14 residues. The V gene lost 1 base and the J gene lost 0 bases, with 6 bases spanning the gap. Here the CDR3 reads CASSLVSLNTEAFF. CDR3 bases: TGTGCCAGCAGCTTAGTATCCCTGAACACTGAAGCTTTCTTT.

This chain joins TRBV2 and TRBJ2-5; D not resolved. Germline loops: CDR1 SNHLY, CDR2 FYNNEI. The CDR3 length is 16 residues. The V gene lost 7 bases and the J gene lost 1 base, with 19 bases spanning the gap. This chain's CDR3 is CASTRAPPAPQETQYF. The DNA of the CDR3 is TGTGCCAGCACCCGGGCGCCCCCTGCACCCCAAGAGACCCAGTACTTC.